The following is a TCR beta chain sequence with its context. Antigen unknown. V gave up 0 bases and J gave up 1 base; unmatched junction bases: 2. Per the germline V gene, CDR1 is MNHEY and CDR2 is SVGAGI. The CDR3 has 15 amino acids. Survey-level resolution applied to immunoSEQ assay v3.0. Produced via immunoSEQ multiplex PCR; TCRdb's table is partial and in-frame only. The sample consists of around 21,000 clones, more than 75% of them appearing once. These data belong to a study of long-term antiretroviral therapy in people with HIV. Study-wide points: Clones showing expansion before ART dominated the repertoire at all time points.

The V call is TRBV6-5, the J call TRBJ2-7, with 8 bases matching TRBD2. Sequencing used unsorted PBMCs, obtained 0.2 years before starting antiretroviral therapy. The TCR comes from a man between 18 and 35 years old with HIV. CDR3 protein: CASSYSAGGSYEQYF. The CDR3 nucleotides read TGTGCCAGCAGTTACTCGGCGGGAGGTTCCTACGAGCAGTACTTC.